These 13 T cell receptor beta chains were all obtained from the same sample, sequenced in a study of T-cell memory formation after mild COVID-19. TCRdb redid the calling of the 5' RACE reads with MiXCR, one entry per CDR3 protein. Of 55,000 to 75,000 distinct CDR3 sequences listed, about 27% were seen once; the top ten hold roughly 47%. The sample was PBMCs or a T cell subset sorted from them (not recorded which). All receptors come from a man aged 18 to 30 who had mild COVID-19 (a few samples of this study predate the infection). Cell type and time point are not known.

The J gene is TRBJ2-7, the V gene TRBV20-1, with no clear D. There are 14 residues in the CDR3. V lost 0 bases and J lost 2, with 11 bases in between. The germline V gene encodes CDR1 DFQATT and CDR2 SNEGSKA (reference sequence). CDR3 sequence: CSARDSDLTYEQYF. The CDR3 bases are TGCAGTGCTAGAGATTCCGACCTCACCTACGAGCAGTACTTC.

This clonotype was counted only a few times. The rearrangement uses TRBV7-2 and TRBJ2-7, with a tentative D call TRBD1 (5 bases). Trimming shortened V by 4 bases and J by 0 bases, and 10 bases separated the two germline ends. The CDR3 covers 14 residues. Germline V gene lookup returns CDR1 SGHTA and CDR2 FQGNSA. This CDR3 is CASSSDTSSYEQYF. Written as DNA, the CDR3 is TGTGCCAGCAGCTCGGACACGAGCTCCTACGAGCAGTACTTC.

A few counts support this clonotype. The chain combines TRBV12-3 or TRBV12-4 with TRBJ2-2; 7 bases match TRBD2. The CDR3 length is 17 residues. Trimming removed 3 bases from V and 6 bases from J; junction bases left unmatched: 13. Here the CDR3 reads CASSFTPGRRVAGELFF. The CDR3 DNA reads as TGTGCCAGCAGTTTTACCCCCGGGAGGCGGGTCGCCGGGGAGCTGTTTTTT.

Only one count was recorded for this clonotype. The CDR3 nucleotides are TGCGCCAGCAGCCACCCGGGACAGGGGGCGTGGGACATTCAGTACTTC. It yields the protein CASSHPGQGAWDIQYF. This chain connects TRBV4-1 to TRBJ2-4; 12 positions match TRBD1. V shed 3 bases and J 8 bases; nucleotides not matched to a gene: 8. Germline CDR1 and CDR2: MGHRA and YSYEKL. This CDR3 comprises 16 residues.

CDR3 amino acids: CASSLRAGATNQPQHF. CDR3 bases: TGTGCCAGCAGCTTACGGGCGGGGGCTACGAATCAGCCCCAGCATTTT. This sequence joins TRBV7-6 and TRBJ1-5; D may be TRBD1 (6 bases). The CDR3 covers 16 residues. The V and J ends lost 2 bases and 4 bases respectively, with 15 bases between them. Germline CDR1 SGHVS, CDR2 FNYEAQ.

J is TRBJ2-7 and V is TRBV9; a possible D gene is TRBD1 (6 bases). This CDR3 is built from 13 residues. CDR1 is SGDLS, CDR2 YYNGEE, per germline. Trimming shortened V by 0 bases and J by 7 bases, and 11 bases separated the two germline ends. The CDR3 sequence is CASSVAERGEQYF. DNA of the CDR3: TGTGCCAGCAGCGTAGCGGAGAGGGGGGAGCAGTACTTC.

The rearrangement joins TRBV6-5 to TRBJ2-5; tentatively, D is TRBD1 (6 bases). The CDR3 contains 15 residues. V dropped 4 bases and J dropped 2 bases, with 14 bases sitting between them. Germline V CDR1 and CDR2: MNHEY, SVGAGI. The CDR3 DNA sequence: TGTGCCAGCAGTTCAAACAGGGTAGGACAAGAGACCCAGTACTTC. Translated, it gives CASSSNRVGQETQYF.

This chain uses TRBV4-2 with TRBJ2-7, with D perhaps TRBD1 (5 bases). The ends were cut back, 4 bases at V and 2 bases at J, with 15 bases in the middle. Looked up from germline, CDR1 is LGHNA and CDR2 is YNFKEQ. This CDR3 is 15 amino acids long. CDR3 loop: CASSPGQGLTYEQYF. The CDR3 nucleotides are TGTGCCAGCAGCCCAGGGCAGGGCCTGACCTACGAGCAGTACTTC.

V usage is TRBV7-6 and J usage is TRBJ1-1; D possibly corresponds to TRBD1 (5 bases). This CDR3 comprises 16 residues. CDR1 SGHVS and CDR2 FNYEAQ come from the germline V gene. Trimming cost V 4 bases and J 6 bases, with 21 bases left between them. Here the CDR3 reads CASSSQPQGGRPEAFF. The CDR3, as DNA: TGTGCCAGCAGCTCCCAACCTCAGGGTGGTCGGCCTGAAGCTTTCTTT.

The CDR3 bases are TGCGCCAGCAGCCGGGTTCAGGGCGGGAACACTGAAGCTTTCTTT. Translation gives CASSRVQGGNTEAFF. The chain recombines TRBV4-3 with TRBJ1-1; the D gene is possibly TRBD1 (5 bases). Trimming shortened V by 4 bases and J by 1 base, and 13 bases separated the two germline ends. Germline CDR1 is LGHNA and CDR2 is YSLEER. The CDR3 runs to 15 residues.

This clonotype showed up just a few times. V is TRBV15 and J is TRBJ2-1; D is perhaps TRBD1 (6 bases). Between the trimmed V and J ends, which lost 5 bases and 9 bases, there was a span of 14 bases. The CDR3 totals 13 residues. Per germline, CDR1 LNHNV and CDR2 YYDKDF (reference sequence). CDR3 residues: CATSGYRAGEQFF. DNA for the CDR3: TGTGCCACCAGCGGATACAGGGCCGGTGAGCAGTTCTTC.

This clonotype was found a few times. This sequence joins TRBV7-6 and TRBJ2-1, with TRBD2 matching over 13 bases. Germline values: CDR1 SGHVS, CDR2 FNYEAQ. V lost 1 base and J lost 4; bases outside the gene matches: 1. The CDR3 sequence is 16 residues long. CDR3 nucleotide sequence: TGTGCCAGCAGCTTAGGACTAGCGGGGGGATACAATGAGCAGTTCTTC. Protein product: CASSLGLAGGYNEQFF.

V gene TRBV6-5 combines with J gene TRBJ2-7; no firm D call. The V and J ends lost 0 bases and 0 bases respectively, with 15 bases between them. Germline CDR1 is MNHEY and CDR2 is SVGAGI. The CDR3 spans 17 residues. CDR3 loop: CASSYSGRQHSSYEQYF. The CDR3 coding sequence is TGTGCCAGCAGTTACTCAGGAAGACAACATAGCTCCTACGAGCAGTACTTC.